Listed below are T cell receptor beta chains from one sample, sequenced in a study of tumor and adjacent non-tumor tissue in lung cancer. TCRdb reprocessed the multiplex PCR reads via MiXCR and lists one record per CDR3 protein. The sample holds about 75,000 distinct CDR3 sequences; nearly 70% are singletons and the top ten take 25% to 30%. The sequencing sample was made of distant non-tumor lung tissue. Receptors originate from a woman aged 45 to 65 with non-small cell lung cancer. Both conserved end residues are part of each CDR3. The D gene is left open where the match is weak. For some rows the clone size is stated as once, few or many, or as a class when expanded; others skip it.

J | size | D | V | DNA | CDR3
TRBJ2-5 | many | TRBD1 | TRBV11-2 | TGTGCCAGCGACCCGGGACAGAGGAGAGGGACCCAGTACTTC | CASDPGQRRGTQYF
TRBJ2-3 | many | TRBD1 | TRBV6-1 | TGTGCCAGCAGTGAAGCGCTACATGGGACAGGGGGTAGCACAGATACGCAGTATTTT | CASSEALHGTGGSTDTQYF
TRBJ2-1 | . | . | TRBV6-2/TRBV6-3 | TGTACCAGCAGTTGGGACAACTCCTACAATGAGCAGCTCTTC | CTSSWDNSYNEQLF
TRBJ2-1 | . | . | TRBV29-1 | TGCAGCGTCGGGGGTGGGGTAAGTTCCTACAATGAGCAGTTCTTC | CSVGGGVSSYNEQFF
TRBJ2-3 | . | . | TRBV29-1 | TGCACCGTTAGGGCGGCAGACACAGATACTCAGTATTTT | CTVRAADTDTQYF
TRBJ1-2 | few | . | TRBV6-2/TRBV6-3 | TGTGCCAGTCATCCCTCAGGTAGAGCTCAGGTGGTCAACTATGGCTACACCTTC | CASHPSGRAQVVNYGYTF
TRBJ2-7 | . | . | TRBV20-1 | TGCAGTGCTATAAGCCCAAACTACGAGCAGTACTTC | CSAISPNYEQYF
TRBJ1-1 | . | . | TRBV11-1 | TGTGCAAGCAGCTTGAGGGAGTTGAACACAGAAGCTTTCTTT | CASSLRELNTEAFF
TRBJ2-1 | . | TRBD1 | TRBV24-1 | TGTGCCACCAGTGATTTGACAGGGGCCTACGATGAGCAGTTCTTC | CATSDLTGAYDEQFF
TRBJ1-6 | . | TRBD1 | TRBV20-1 | TGCAGTGCTAGGGCCGGGACAGATAGTTCACCCCTCCATTTT | CSARAGTDSSPLHF
TRBJ1-1 | many | TRBD1 | TRBV29-1 | TGCAGCGTGGTGGGACAGGTGAACACTGAAGCTTTCTTT | CSVVGQVNTEAFF
TRBJ2-3 | . | TRBD2 | TRBV20-1 | TGCAGCGCTGTGACTAGCGACACAGATACGCAGTATTTC | CSAVTSDTDTQYF
TRBJ2-7 | . | . | TRBV20-1 | TGCAGTGCTACGGGACGGCGGTACGAGCGGTACTTC | CSATGRRYERYF
TRBJ1-5 | . | . | TRBV6-5 | TGTGCCAGCAGGGGAAATAGCAGTCAGCCCAAGCATTTT | CASRGNSSQPKHF
TRBJ2-7 | . | . | TRBV7-9 | TGTGCCAGCAGCTTAGACAGGGTCTCCTACGAGCAGTACTTC | CASSLDRVSYEQYF
TRBJ1-1 | many | TRBD1 | TRBV6-6 | TGTGCCAGCAGTTACTCGGGACAGGGGGTGACTGAAGCTTTCTTT | CASSYSGQGVTEAFF
TRBJ1-4 | many | . | TRBV4-2 | TGTGCCAGCAGCCAAGAGAGGGAGACTGAAAAACTGTTTTTT | CASSQERETEKLFF
TRBJ2-7 | . | . | TRBV28 | TGTGCCAGCAGTCCGCGATCGGGGGAGGTTGACGAGAAGTACTTC | CASSPRSGEVDEKYF
TRBJ1-2 | . | . | TRBV6-2/TRBV6-3 | TGTGTCAGCAGCCGCGGACAGTTGCAGGATGGCTACACCTTC | CVSSRGQLQDGYTF
TRBJ1-1 | . | . | TRBV20-1 | TGCAGTGTTAGACCCCGGGGGCGCGACGGCATTGAAGCTATCTTT | CSVRPRGRDGIEAIF
TRBJ2-6 | once | . | TRBV12-3/TRBV12-4 | TGTGCCAGCAACCTCCTTGGGGGTCTGGGGGCCAACGTTCTGGCTTTC | CASNLLGGLGANVLAF
TRBJ1-6 | many | TRBD1 | TRBV5-6 | TGTGCCAGCAGTTTCTCCGACAGGGGATTAAGATCACCCCTCCACTTT | CASSFSDRGLRSPLHF
TRBJ2-5 | . | . | TRBV7-9 | TGTGCCAGCAGCCAAGCGACGATTGGGGAGACCCAGTACTTC | CASSQATIGETQYF
TRBJ2-3 | . | . | TRBV5-4 | TGTGCCAGCAGCCCGGGGGTGGGCATAGATACGCAGTATTTT | CASSPGVGIDTQYF
TRBJ2-7 | . | TRBD2 | TRBV11-2 | TGTACCAGCAGCTTACTAGCGGGAGGGTACGAACAGTACTTT | CTSSLLAGGYEQYF
TRBJ2-7 | . | TRBD1 | TRBV29-1 | TGCACCGTTGGGACAGGGGGCTACGAGCAGTACTTC | CTVGTGGYEQYF